The present entry profiles one T cell receptor (beta chain) with its context. This clonotype was recorded many times. No antigen is known for it. The input lacks base qualities; no much larger clone sits a single base away. This specimen comes from a study of CD8 T cells in ankylosing spondylitis (dated 2017 in TCRdb). For the study in its entirety: T cell receptor beta repertoires were profiled in healthy donors and ankylosing spondylitis patients so that disease-linked TCR variants could be found. Samples of peripheral blood were taken, and for ankylosing spondylitis patients, synovial fluid was collected as well. In total, the full study cohort was made up of 108 healthy donors and roughly 27 ankylosing spondylitis patients. Study-level results and caveats: Blood from ankylosing spondylitis patients appeared to be characterized by a TCR beta motif made up of several highly homologous amino acid variants. The disease-linked clones were reported to be significantly enriched in matched synovial fluid samples from ankylosing spondylitis patients. Some motif variants were previously reported in synovial fluid and blood of reactive arthritis patients, suggesting common disease-initiation mechanisms. A CD8+ phenotype was shown by the disease-linked clones, which were found at relatively low frequencies in peripheral blood.

Spanning cysteine to phenylalanine, the CDR3 consists of 15 amino acids. The kept DNA is CDR3 alone, 45 bases in frame from the first base. V and J lose 1 base and 2 bases, and a span of 11 bases separates them. The CDR1 and CDR2 encoded by the germline V gene are SGHRS and YFSETQ. The sequencing machine was an Illumina HiSeq 2500. Quantitative 5'-RACE with molecular barcodes was the method used to prepare the TCR beta libraries. As for how the authors treated the data: A new computational method, built on a probabilistic model of VDJ rearrangement, was used to identify disease-linked TCR variants. Using fastp trimming at Q25 and MiXCR clonotype assembly, TCRdb reanalyzed the public sequencing data and kept in-frame beta chains. CDR3 protein sequences are deduplicated, and each keeps its most common genes and DNA. TCRdb, rather than the study authors, made the V and J calls. Present in this sample are more than 150,000 distinct CDR3 sequences, 9.5% to 13% of which were seen just once. Jointly, the top ten make up just under 30% of the sample.

The source material was blood, either unsorted or a sorted T cell fraction (not recorded which). Recombination joined TRBV5-1 with TRBJ2-3; TRBD1 is a possible D gene, resting on 5 matching bases. This clonotype was sampled from a male donor with ankylosing spondylitis or in good health (not recorded which). The CDR3 is CASSLIPGNTDTQYF. In nucleotide form, the sequence is TGCGCCAGCAGCTTGATCCCAGGGAACACAGATACGCAGTATTTT.